This entry describes one T cell receptor (beta chain). Its specificity is unknown. Indicated time point: week 5, during vaccination. It was 300 ug of mutant IDH1 20-mer peptide that made up each vaccine dose, given with topical imiquimod. The data were taken from a study of a mutant IDH1 vaccine in newly diagnosed glioma. Turning to the study itself: Patients previously underwent radiotherapy, temozolomide, or both, and most underwent both.

The germline V gene encodes CDR1 MNHNS and CDR2 SASEGT. The CDR3 extends over 14 amino acids. V dropped 2 bases and J dropped 3 bases, with 9 bases sitting between them. The study, taken as a whole, reports: Vaccination induced immune responses in approximately 93% of patients.

Here immunoSEQ multiplex PCR was the method, and the copy in TCRdb shows in-frame clones only, minus some. Of about 51,000 clones in the sample, roughly 73% were seen once. J is TRBJ2-3 and V is TRBV6-1; D is unresolved. The receptor was isolated from a man aged 50 or older with glioma. Sequences were derived from PBMCs, sampled from a glioma patient whose treatment included an IDH1 peptide vaccine. DNA for the CDR3: TGTGCCAGCAGTGAATATATGGTAACAGATACGCAGTATTTT. It encodes CASSEYMVTDTQYF.